This TCR beta chain was sequenced for a study of T cell responses to AZD1222 COVID-19 vaccine. Study-level points and caveats: There were mostly white British donors and more females than males, and clonal diversity was possibly underestimated.

V lost 1 base to trimming and J lost 6 bases, with 12 bases between them. The CDR3 is made up of 14 amino acids. The germline V gene has CDR1 SGHDN and CDR2 FVKESK. With regard to this clone: Its antigen is unknown.

Libraries were prepared by immunoSEQ multiplex PCR; TCRdb keeps only in-frame clonotypes and omits some of them. The data contain approximately 46,000 clones, 80% to 90% of them seen just once; the ten biggest clones take up 0.95% to 1.2%. Second doses were pooled across both intervals (about 4 or about 12 weeks). The chain combines TRBV14 with TRBJ1-2; tentatively, D is TRBD1 (6 bases). Source: peripheral blood, taken 28 days after the second AZD1222 dose. The sequence derives from an adult who received the AZD1222 COVID-19 vaccine. This CDR3 is CASSQVFGGNGYTF. CDR3 nucleotides: TGTGCCAGCAGCCAAGTTTTCGGGGGCAATGGCTACACCTTC. The entire variable domain, with the rest obtained from reference TRBV14 and TRBJ1-2, is as follows: EAGVTQFPSHSVIEKGQTVTLRCDPISGHDNLYWYRRVMGKEIKFLLHFVKESKQDESGMPNNRFLAERTGGTYSTLKVQPAELEDSGVYFCASSQVFGGNGYTFGSGTRLTVV.